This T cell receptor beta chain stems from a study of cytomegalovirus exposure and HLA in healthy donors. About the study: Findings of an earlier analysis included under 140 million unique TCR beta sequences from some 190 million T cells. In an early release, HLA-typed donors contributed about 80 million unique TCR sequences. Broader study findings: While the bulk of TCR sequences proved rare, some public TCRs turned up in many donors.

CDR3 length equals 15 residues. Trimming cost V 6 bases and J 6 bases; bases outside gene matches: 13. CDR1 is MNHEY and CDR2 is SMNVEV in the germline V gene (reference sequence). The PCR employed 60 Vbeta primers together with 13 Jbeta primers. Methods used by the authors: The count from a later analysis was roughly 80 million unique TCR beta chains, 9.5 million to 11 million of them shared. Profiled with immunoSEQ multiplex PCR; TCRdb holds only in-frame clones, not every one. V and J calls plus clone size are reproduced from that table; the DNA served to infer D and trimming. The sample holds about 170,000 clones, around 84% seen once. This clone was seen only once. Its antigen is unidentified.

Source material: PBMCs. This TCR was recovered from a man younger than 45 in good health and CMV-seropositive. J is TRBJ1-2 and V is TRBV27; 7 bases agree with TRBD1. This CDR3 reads CASSSRQGIIDGYTF. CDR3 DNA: TGTGCCAGCAGCTCCAGACAGGGTATAATTGATGGCTACACCTTC.